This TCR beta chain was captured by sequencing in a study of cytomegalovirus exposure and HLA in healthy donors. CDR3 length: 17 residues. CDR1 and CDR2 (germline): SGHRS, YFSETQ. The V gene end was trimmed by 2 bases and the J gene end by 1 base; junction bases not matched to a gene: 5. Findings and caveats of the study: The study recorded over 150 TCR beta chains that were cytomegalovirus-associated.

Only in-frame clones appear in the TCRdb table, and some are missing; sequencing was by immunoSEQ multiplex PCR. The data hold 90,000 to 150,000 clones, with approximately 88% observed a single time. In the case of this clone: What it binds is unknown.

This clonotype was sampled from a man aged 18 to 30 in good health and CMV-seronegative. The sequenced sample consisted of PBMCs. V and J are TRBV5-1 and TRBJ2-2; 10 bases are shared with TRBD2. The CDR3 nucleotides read TGCGCCAGCAGCTTTGTCCTAGCGGGAGAGAACACCGGGGAGCTGTTTTTT. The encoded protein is CASSFVLAGENTGELFF.